This entry describes one T cell receptor (beta chain). Expressed TCRB transcripts were sequenced, since all the RNA that had been isolated was reverse transcribed. Libraries were prepared by immunoSEQ multiplex PCR; TCRdb keeps only in-frame clonotypes and omits some of them. The sample lists about 320,000 clones, approximately 14% seen once, with about 6.6% in the top ten. Trimming pared 2 bases from V and 0 bases from J, leaving 7 bases between. Germline V gene lookup returns CDR1 SNHLY and CDR2 FYNNEI. The CDR3 has 14 residues. The data were taken from a study of beta chain features in type 1 diabetes.

The chain carries TRBV2 and TRBJ1-1; no firm D call. Sequences were obtained from central memory CD4+ T cells from blood. The TCR was taken from a young man in good health. The chain's CDR3 is CASSELPMNTEAFF. Here the CDR3 DNA reads TGTGCCAGCAGTGAACTCCCTATGAACACTGAAGCTTTCTTT.